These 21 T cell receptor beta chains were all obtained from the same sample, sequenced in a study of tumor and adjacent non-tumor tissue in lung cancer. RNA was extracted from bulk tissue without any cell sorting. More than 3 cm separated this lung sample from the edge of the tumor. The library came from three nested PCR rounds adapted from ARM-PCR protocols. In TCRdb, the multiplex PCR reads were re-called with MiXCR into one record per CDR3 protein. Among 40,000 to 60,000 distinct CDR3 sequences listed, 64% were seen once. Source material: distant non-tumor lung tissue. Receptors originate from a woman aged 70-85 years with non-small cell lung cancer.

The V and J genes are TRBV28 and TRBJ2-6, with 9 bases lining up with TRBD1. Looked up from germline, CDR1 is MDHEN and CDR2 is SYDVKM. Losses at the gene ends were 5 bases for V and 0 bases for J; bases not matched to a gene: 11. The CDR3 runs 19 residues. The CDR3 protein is CASSLLGTGFFSGANVLTF. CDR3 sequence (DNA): TGTGCCAGCAGTCTCCTCGGGACAGGGTTTTTCTCTGGGGCCAACGTCCTGACTTTC. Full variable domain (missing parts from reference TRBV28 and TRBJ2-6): DVKVTQSSRYLVKRTGEKVFLECVQDMDHENMFWYRQDPGLGLRLIYFSYDVKMKEKGDIPEGYSVSREKKERFSLILESASTNQTSMYLCASSLLGTGFFSGANVLTFGAGSRLTVL.

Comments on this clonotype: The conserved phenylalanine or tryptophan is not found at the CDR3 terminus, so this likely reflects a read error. CDR3 nucleotide sequence: TGTGCCAGCAGTGAAAGGTCGACAACGAACTCCTACGAGCAGTACCTC. Translating gives CASSERSTTNSYEQYL. The V gene is TRBV6-1, the J gene TRBJ2-7; no firm D call. This CDR3 is built from 16 residues. CDR1 is MNHNS, CDR2 SASEGT, per germline. V was shortened by 2 bases and J by 0 bases, with 14 bases between the two germline ends.

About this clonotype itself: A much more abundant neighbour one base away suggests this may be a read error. The CDR3 DNA sequence: TGCAGTGCGAGGTGGTTACGGGGGAGAGAGACCCATTACTTC. This codes for CSARWLRGRETHYF. The chain carries TRBV20-1 and TRBJ2-5; weak D call: TRBD2 (6 bases). The V gene's germline CDR1 is DFQATT and CDR2 SNEGSKA (reference sequence). There are 14 residues in the CDR3.

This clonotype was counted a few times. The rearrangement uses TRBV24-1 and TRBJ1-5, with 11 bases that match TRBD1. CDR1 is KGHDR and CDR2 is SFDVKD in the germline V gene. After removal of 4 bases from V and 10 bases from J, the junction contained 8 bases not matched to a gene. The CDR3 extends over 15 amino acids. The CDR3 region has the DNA TGTGCCACCAGTGACCCCGGACAGGGGGCGGGCCCCCAGCATTTT. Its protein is CATSDPGQGAGPQHF.

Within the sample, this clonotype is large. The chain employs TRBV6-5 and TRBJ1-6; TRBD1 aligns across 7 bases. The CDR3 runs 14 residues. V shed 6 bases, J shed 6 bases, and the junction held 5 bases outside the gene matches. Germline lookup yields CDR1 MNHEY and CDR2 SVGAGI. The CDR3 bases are TGTGCCAGCAGGAAGACAGGGCGTAATTCACCCCTCCACTTT. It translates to CASRKTGRNSPLHF.

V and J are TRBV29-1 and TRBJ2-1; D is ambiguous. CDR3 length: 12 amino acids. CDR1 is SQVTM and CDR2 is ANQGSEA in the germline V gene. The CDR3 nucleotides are TGCGGTGTTGAACAGAAAAACAATGAGCAGTTCTTC. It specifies CGVEQKNNEQFF.

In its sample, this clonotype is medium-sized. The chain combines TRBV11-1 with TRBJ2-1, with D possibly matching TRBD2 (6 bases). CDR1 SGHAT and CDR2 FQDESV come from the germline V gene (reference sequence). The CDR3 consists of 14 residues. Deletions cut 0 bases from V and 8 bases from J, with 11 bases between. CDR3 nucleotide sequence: TGTGCCAGCAGCTTAGCGGCATGGGAGGATGAGCAGTTCTTC. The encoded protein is CASSLAAWEDEQFF. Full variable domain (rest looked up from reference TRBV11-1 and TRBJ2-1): EAEVAQSPRYKITEKSQAVAFWCDPISGHATLYWYRQILGQGPELLVQFQDESVVDDSQLPKDRFSAERLKGVDSTLKIQPAELGDSAMYLCASSLAAWEDEQFFGPGTRLTVL.

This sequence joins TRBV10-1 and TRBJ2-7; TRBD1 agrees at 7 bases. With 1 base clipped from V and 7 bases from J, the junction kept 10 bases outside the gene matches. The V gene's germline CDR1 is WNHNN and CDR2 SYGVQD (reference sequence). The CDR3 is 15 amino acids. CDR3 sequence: CASSELWTGLREQYF. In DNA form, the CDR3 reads TGCGCCAGCAGTGAGTTGTGGACAGGCTTGAGGGAGCAGTACTTC.

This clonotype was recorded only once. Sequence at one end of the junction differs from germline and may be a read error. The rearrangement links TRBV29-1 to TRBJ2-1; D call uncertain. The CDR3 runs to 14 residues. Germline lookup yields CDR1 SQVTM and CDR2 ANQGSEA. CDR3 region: CSVEPGFTHNDQFF. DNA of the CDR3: TGCAGCGTCGAGCCCGGTTTTACGCACAATGATCAGTTCTTC.

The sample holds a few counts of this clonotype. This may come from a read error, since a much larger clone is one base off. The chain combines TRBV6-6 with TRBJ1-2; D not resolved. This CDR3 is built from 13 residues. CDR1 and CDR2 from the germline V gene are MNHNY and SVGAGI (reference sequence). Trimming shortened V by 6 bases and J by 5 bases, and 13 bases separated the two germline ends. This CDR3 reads CASSDERDYGYTF. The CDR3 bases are TGTGCCAGCAGCGACGAGAGGGATTATGGCTACACCTTC.

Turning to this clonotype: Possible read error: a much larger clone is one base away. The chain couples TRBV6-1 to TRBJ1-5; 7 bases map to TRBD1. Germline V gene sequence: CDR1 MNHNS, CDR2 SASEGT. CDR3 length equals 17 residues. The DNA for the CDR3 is TGTGCCGGCAGTGAAAAACTAACAGGGGTAGGTAATCAGCCCCAGCATTTT. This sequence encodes CAGSEKLTGVGNQPQHF.

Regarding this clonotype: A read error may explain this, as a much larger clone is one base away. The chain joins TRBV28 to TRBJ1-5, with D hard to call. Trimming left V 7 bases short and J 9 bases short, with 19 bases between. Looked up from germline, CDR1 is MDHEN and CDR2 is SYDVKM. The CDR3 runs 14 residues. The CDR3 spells CASIADGIPGPQHF. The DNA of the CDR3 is TGTGCCAGCATAGCGGACGGTATACCGGGGCCCCAGCATTTT.

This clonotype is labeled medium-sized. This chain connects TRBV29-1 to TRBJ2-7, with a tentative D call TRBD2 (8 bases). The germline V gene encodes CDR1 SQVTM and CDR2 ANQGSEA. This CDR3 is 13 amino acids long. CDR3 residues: CSAGRGLYYEQYF. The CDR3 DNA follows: TGCAGTGCCGGGAGGGGGCTGTACTACGAGCAGTACTTC.

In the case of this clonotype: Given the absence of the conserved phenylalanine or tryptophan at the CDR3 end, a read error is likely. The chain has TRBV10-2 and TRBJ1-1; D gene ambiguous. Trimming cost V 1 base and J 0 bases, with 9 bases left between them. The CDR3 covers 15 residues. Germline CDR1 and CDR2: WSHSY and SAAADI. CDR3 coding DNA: TGCGCCAGCAGTGAGTGGAGCTATCTGAACACTGAAGCTTTCTCT. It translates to CASSEWSYLNTEAFS.

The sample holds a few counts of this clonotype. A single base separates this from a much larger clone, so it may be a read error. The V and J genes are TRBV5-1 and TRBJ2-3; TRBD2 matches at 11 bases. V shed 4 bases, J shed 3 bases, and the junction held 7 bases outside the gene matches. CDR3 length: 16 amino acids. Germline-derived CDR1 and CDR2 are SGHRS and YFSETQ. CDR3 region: CASSRTSGSETDTQYF. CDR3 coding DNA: TGCGCCAGCAGCCGCACTAGCGGGAGTGAGACAGATACGCAGTATTTT. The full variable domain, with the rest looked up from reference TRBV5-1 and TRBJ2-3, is KAGVTQTPRYLIKTRGQQVTLSCSPISGHRSVSWYQQTPGQGLQFLFEYFSETQRNKGNFPGRFSGRQFSNSRSEMNVSTLELGDSALYLCASSRTSGSETDTQYFGPGTRLTVL.

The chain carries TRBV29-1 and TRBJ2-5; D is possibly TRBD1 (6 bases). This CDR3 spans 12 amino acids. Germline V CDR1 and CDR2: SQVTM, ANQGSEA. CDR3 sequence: CSETGVSETQYF. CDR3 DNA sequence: TGCAGTGAGACAGGAGTGAGCGAGACCCAGTACTTC.

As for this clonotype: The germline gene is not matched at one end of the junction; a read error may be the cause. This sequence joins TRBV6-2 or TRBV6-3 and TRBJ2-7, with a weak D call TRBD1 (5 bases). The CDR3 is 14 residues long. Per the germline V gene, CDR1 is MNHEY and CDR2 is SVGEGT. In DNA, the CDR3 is TGTGCTAGCACCGTGGACATGGGCCCCTACGAGCAGTACTTC. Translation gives CASTVDMGPYEQYF.

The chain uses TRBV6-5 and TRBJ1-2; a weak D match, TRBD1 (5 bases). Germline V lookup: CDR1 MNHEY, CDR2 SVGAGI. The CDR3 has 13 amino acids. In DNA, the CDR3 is TGTGGCAGTACCCAGGGTGGGAAGTTTGGCTACACCTTC. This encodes CGSTQGGKFGYTF.

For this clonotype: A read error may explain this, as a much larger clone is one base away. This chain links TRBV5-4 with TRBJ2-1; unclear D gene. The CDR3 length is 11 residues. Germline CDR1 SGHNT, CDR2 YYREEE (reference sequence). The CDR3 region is CANSSYNEQFF. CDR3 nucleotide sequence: TGTGCCAACAGCTCATACAATGAGCAGTTCTTC. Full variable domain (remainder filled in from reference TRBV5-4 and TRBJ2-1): ETGVTQSPTHLIKTRGQQVTLRCSSQSGHNTVSWYQQALGQGPQFIFQYYREEENGRGNFPPRFSGLQFPNYSSELNVNALELDDSALYLCANSSYNEQFFGPGTRLTVL.

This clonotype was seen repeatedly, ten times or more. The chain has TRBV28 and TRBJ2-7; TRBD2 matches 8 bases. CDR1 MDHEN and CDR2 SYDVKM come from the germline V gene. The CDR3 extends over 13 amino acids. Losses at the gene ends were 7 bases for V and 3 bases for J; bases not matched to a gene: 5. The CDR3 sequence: CASITGGLYEQYF. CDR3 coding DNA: TGTGCCAGCATAACGGGAGGGCTCTACGAGCAGTACTTC.

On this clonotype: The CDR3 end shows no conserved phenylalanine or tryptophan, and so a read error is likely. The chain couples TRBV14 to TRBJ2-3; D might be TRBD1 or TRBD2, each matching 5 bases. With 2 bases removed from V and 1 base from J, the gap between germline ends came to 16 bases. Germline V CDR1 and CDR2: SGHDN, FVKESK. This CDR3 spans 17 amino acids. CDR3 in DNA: TGTGCCAGCAGCCAATGGACTGGGACGATGGGCACAGATACGCAGTATTAT. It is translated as CASSQWTGTMGTDTQYY.